Given below is one T cell receptor beta chain in context. Trimming pared 0 bases from V and 8 bases from J, leaving 18 bases between. The CDR3 totals 16 residues. Germline CDR1 reads MNHEY; CDR2 reads SMNVEV (reference sequence). Original processing methods: Nucleated cell counts were estimated from reference gene primer amplification. This table comes from immunoSEQ multiplex PCR, and its TCRdb copy is limited to in-frame clones, with some not included. Clonal size and the V and J genes are those of that table, whereas D and trimming came from the DNA. The sample consists of 130,000 to 150,000 clones, 84% of them appearing once. This sample is part of a study of blood T cell repertoires in COVID-19.

Sequenced: peripheral blood. The chain carries TRBV27 and TRBJ2-3, with TRBD2 as a possible D gene (6 bases). This receptor was obtained from a man in his fifties or sixties with active or convalescent COVID-19. The CDR3 DNA follows: TGTGCCAGCAGTTTATCCGGGACGGGAGCAAGAGGTACGCAGTATTTT. It yields the protein CASSLSGTGARGTQYF.